This entry lists 24 T cell receptor beta chains sequenced from one sample in a study of OX40 agonist ivuxolimab in advanced cancers. TCRdb's copy holds only in-frame clones and misses some; the assay was immunoSEQ multiplex PCR. Among 60,000 or so clones listed, roughly 84% were seen once. This specimen was CD4+ or CD8+ T cells sorted from blood, taken in a trial of the OX40 agonist ivuxolimab. The receptors derive from an adult with an advanced solid tumor such as melanoma, head and neck, liver or kidney cancer.

The V and J genes are TRBV18 and TRBJ1-4, with D possibly being TRBD1 (6 bases). Germline CDR1 reads KGHSH; CDR2 reads LQKENI. Trimming took off 3 bases at V and 8 bases at J, with 13 bases between the two ends. The CDR3 has 14 amino acids. The CDR3 nucleotides are TGTGCCAGCTCACCGCCAGGGGATAGCGAAAAACTGTTTTTT. Amino acids: CASSPPGDSEKLFF.

V and J are TRBV6-1 and TRBJ2-7; D gene uncertain. Germline V lookup: CDR1 MNHNS, CDR2 SASEGT. V shed 3 bases and J shed 5 bases, with 14 bases lying between them. This CDR3 region has 14 residues. The CDR3 nucleotides read TGTGCCAGCAGTGACTCCGGAGTATGGAACGAGCAGTACTTC. Its protein product is CASSDSGVWNEQYF.

This clone was picked up a small number of times. The V gene is TRBV30, the J gene TRBJ1-6, with a possible D match to TRBD1 (6 bases). The CDR3 loop spans 15 amino acids. With 0 bases removed from V and 8 bases from J, the gap between germline ends came to 14 bases. Looked up from germline, CDR1 is GTSNPN and CDR2 is SVGIG (reference sequence). The CDR3 DNA is TGTGCCTGGAGTGTAACGCCAGGGGATTATTCACCCCTCCACTTT. Translation: CAWSVTPGDYSPLHF.

This chain connects TRBV30 to TRBJ1-1; perhaps TRBD1 as D (5 bases). The CDR3 has 13 residues. Trimming took 4 bases from V and 4 from J, leaving 13 bases between them. Per germline, CDR1 GTSNPN and CDR2 SVGIG (reference sequence). CDR3 amino acids: CAWMSDSATEAFF. For the CDR3, the DNA is TGTGCCTGGATGTCCGACAGTGCCACTGAAGCTTTCTTT. The complete variable domain, with remaining parts taken from reference TRBV30 and TRBJ1-1, reads SQTIHQWPATLVQPVGSPLSLECTVEGTSNPNLYWYRQAAGRGLQLLFYSVGIGQISSEVPQNLSASRPQDRQFILSSKKLLLSDSGFYLCAWMSDSATEAFFGQGTRLTVV.

The V and J genes are TRBV5-6 and TRBJ1-2; D not certain. V was trimmed by 1 base and J by 9 bases, leaving 10 bases between them. Germline assignment: CDR1 SGHDT and CDR2 YYEEEE. The CDR3 is made up of 12 amino acids. As DNA, the CDR3 is TGTGCCAGCAGCTTGTTCGAATATAGCTACACCTTC. Its translation: CASSLFEYSYTF. Full variable domain (outside the CDR3, taken from reference TRBV5-6 and TRBJ1-2): DAGVTQSPTHLIKTRGQQVTLRCSPKSGHDTVSWYQQALGQGPQFIFQYYEEEERQRGNFPDRFSGHQFPNYSSELNVNALLLGDSALYLCASSLFEYSYTFGSGTRLTVV.

The J gene is TRBJ1-4, the V gene TRBV29-1; 7 positions match TRBD1. The CDR3 covers 12 residues. Germline V gives CDR1 SQVTM, CDR2 ANQGSEA. The junction had 4 bases not matched to a gene; V was cut back by 7 bases and J by 5 bases. The CDR3 coding sequence is TGCAGCGGGGAGACAGGGAATGAAAAACTGTTTTTT. This encodes CSGETGNEKLFF.

J is TRBJ2-7 and V is TRBV6-5, with 11 bases identical to TRBD2. With 7 bases clipped from V and 7 bases from J, the junction kept 12 bases outside the gene matches. The CDR3 is 15 residues long. Germline V gene data show CDR1 as MNHEY and CDR2 as SVGAGI. CDR3 coding DNA: TGTGCCAGCAAACTAGCGGGGGCTACGGTCGGGGAGCAGTACTTC. It translates to CASKLAGATVGEQYF.

The chain combines TRBV7-8 with TRBJ1-3; the D is unclear. This CDR3 spans 16 amino acids. Trimming removed 5 bases at V and 0 bases at J, with 14 bases between. CDR1 and CDR2 (germline): SGHVS, FQNEAQ. This chain's CDR3 is CASSPRTESSGNTIYF. CDR3 bases: TGTGCCAGCAGCCCTAGGACGGAGAGCTCTGGAAACACCATATATTTT.

J is TRBJ2-7 and V is TRBV5-1, with TRBD1 matching 9 bases. J was trimmed by 4 bases and V by 7 bases; bases with no gene match: 18. The length of the CDR3 is 17 residues. The germline gives CDR1 SGHRS, CDR2 YFSETQ. The CDR3 DNA reads as TGCGCCAGCGGGACGCCCACCCCGGGACAGGGAACATACGAGCAGTACTTC. Its protein product is CASGTPTPGQGTYEQYF.

This clone has a single count. The chain uses TRBV28 and TRBJ1-1; D gene uncertain. Trimming cost V 2 bases and J 4 bases, with 2 bases left between them. The CDR3 sequence is 11 residues long. Germline V CDR1 and CDR2: MDHEN, SYDVKM. The CDR3: CASSLSTEAFF. CDR3 bases: TGTGCCAGCAGTTTAAGCACTGAAGCTTTCTTT.

The chain links TRBV6-6 to TRBJ1-1; no clear D gene. The CDR3 sequence is 11 residues long. The germline V gene encodes CDR1 MNHNY and CDR2 SVGAGI (reference sequence). The V gene lost 6 bases and the J gene lost 8 bases, with 10 bases spanning the gap. As DNA, the CDR3 is TGTGCCAGCAGAAACTCCCCCGAAGCTTTCTTT. Amino acid sequence: CASRNSPEAFF.

In DNA form, the CDR3 reads TGTGCCAGCAGCCGGGACAGGGTTGGCTACACCTTC. Translating it yields CASSRDRVGYTF. The chain uses TRBV7-2 and TRBJ1-2, with 9 positions matching TRBD1. CDR3 size: 12 residues. Germline CDR1 reads SGHTA; CDR2 reads FQGNSA. V lost 5 bases, J lost 7 bases, and 2 bases stayed unmatched.

This chain links TRBV7-9 with TRBJ1-4; D is unclear. The CDR3 runs 15 residues. The germline V and J ends were trimmed by 0 bases and 7 bases, with 12 bases remaining between them. Germline values: CDR1 SEHNR, CDR2 FQNEAQ (reference sequence). CDR3 sequence: CASSLASGDGEKLFF. Here the CDR3 DNA reads TGTGCCAGCAGCTTAGCTTCCGGGGATGGTGAAAAACTGTTTTTT.

The gene calls are TRBV7-7 and TRBJ2-2, with D perhaps matching TRBD2 (6 bases). The germline gives CDR1 SSHAT, CDR2 FNYEAQ (reference sequence). Deletions cut 11 bases from V and 6 bases from J, with 10 bases between. The CDR3 is made up of 11 amino acids. The CDR3 here is CAAGGSGELFF. The CDR3 bases are TGTGCCGCTGGGGGGTCCGGGGAGCTGTTTTTT.

DNA of the CDR3: TGTGCCAGCAGCCATCGGACGGGGAGGGCGGACTATGGCTACACCTTC. Protein: CASSHRTGRADYGYTF. V is TRBV5-4 and J is TRBJ1-2; D gene uncertain. The V and J ends lost 4 bases and 3 bases respectively, with 19 bases between them. This CDR3 spans 16 amino acids. Germline lookup yields CDR1 SGHNT and CDR2 YYREEE (reference sequence).

This chain joins TRBV7-2 and TRBJ1-2; D not resolved. The CDR3 runs 14 residues. CDR1 is SGHTA, CDR2 FQGNSA, per germline. V was clipped by 5 bases and J by 7 bases, with 17 bases between them. The CDR3 protein is CASSPLEQFGGYTF. The CDR3 DNA follows: TGTGCCAGCAGCCCATTAGAACAATTCGGTGGCTACACCTTC.

The V call is TRBV18, the J call TRBJ1-4, with 7 bases fitting TRBD1. V dropped 6 bases and J dropped 3; count of bases not matched to a gene: 4. The CDR3 is 14 residues long. Germline V CDR1 and CDR2: KGHSH, LQKENI. CDR3 bases: TGTGCCAGCTCGAACAGGGGTGCTAATGAAAAACTGTTTTTT. Its translation: CASSNRGANEKLFF.

The chain has TRBV28 and TRBJ1-5; D remains ambiguous. V was cut by 5 bases and J by 2 bases, with 13 bases left in between. Germline V lookup: CDR1 MDHEN, CDR2 SYDVKM. The CDR3 has 15 amino acids. CDR3 coding DNA: TGTGCCAGCAGTCCCCTCAGAGAAGGCAATCAGCCCCAGCATTTT. It is translated as CASSPLREGNQPQHF.

The V gene is TRBV12-5, the J gene TRBJ2-3; D ambiguous. V lost 5 bases, J lost 1 base, and 4 bases lay in between. The germline gives CDR1 LGHNT, CDR2 FRNRAP. This CDR3 has 12 amino acids. The CDR3 protein is CASGRRTDTQYF. CDR3 DNA sequence: TGTGCTAGTGGTCGTCGCACAGATACGCAGTATTTT.

The chain employs TRBV7-9 and TRBJ2-6; D not resolved. Trimming stripped 5 bases from V and 0 bases from J, with 8 bases between. CDR1 SEHNR and CDR2 FQNEAQ come from the germline V gene (reference sequence). This CDR3 region has 15 residues. The CDR3 reads CASSRIDSGANVLTF. The CDR3 nucleotides are TGTGCCAGCAGCCGTATTGACTCTGGGGCCAACGTCCTGACTTTC.

J is TRBJ1-2 and V is TRBV18, with D unresolved. CDR3 length: 15 residues. V shed 2 bases and J shed 4 bases, with 14 bases lying between them. Looked up from germline, CDR1 is KGHSH and CDR2 is LQKENI. CDR3 DNA sequence: TGTGCCAGCTCACCAAAAACGGGCGCAGTCTATGGCTACACCTTC. Translated, it gives CASSPKTGAVYGYTF.

In this sample, this clone turned up a few times. This specimen includes other DNA sequences encoding the same CDR3. V is TRBV5-1 and J is TRBJ1-3; the match to TRBD1 covers 11 bases. This CDR3 has 16 amino acids. After removal of 4 bases from V and 6 bases from J, the junction contained 9 bases not matched to a gene. Germline CDR1 SGHRS, CDR2 YFSETQ. The CDR3 loop reads CASSLEGQGAENTIYF. The CDR3 nucleotides read TGCGCCAGCAGCCTGGAAGGACAGGGGGCTGAAAACACCATATATTTT. The full variable domain, its missing parts supplied by reference TRBV5-1 and TRBJ1-3, is KAGVTQTPRYLIKTRGQQVTLSCSPISGHRSVSWYQQTPGQGLQFLFEYFSETQRNKGNFPGRFSGRQFSNSRSEMNVSTLELGDSALYLCASSLEGQGAENTIYFGEGSWLTVV.

V is TRBV19 and J is TRBJ1-5, with 9 bases fitting TRBD1. The V gene's germline CDR1 is LNHDA and CDR2 SQIVND (reference sequence). CDR3 length: 18 residues. V gave up 7 bases and J gave up 0 bases; unmatched junction bases: 13. The CDR3 loop is CASNSRDRDWYSNQPQHF. The CDR3 nucleotides are TGTGCCAGTAACTCCCGGGACAGGGATTGGTATAGCAATCAGCCCCAGCATTTT.

This chain connects TRBV19 to TRBJ1-4; D is ambiguous. Germline V gives CDR1 LNHDA, CDR2 SQIVND (reference sequence). This CDR3 comprises 11 residues. V gave up 4 bases and J gave up 5 bases, with 2 bases separating them. CDR3 protein: CASSSNEKLFF. Written as DNA, the CDR3 is TGTGCCAGTAGTAGCAATGAAAAACTGTTTTTT. The full variable domain, in which reference TRBV19 and TRBJ1-4 provide the parts outside the CDR3, is DGGITQSPKYLFRKEGQNVTLSCEQNLNHDAMYWYRQDPGQGLRLIYYSQIVNDFQKGDIAEGYSVSREKKESFPLTVTSAQKNPTAFYLCASSSNEKLFFGSGTQLSVL.